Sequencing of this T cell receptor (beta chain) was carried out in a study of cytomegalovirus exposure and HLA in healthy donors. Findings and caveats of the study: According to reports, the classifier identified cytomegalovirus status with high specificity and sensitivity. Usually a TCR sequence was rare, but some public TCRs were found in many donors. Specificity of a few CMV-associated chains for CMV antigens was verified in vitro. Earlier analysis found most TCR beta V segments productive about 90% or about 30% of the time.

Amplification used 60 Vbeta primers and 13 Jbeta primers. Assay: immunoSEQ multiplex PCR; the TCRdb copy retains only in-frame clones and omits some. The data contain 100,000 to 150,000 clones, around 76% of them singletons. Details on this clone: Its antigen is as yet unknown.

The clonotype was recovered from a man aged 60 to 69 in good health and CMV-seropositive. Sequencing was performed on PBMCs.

The CDR3 coding sequence is TGTGCCAGTAGTCTGGGGGGGACGGGCACTGAAGCTTTCTTT. It encodes CASSLGGTGTEAFF. The chain couples TRBV19 to TRBJ1-1; tentative D call: TRBD1 (5 bases). Germline V gene lookup returns CDR1 LNHDA and CDR2 SQIVND (reference sequence). The length of the CDR3 is 14 residues. V dropped 5 bases and J dropped 4 bases, with 14 bases sitting between them.